These T cell receptor beta chains were read from a single sample in a study of PD-1 blockade in classical Hodgkin lymphoma. Profiling relied on immunoSEQ multiplex PCR, and the TCRdb table lists in-frame clones only, not all of them. The table shows about 6,500 clones, with about 72% occurring only once. Sample: peripheral blood mononuclear cells (PBMCs), taken at baseline. These receptors were taken from a human donor with classical Hodgkin lymphoma. Both conserved end residues are part of each CDR3. Fields, in order: D gene, V gene, CDR3 length, J gene, clone size, CDR3 protein, CDR3 DNA. D genes are given only for firm matches. Clone size is given for some rows only: seen once, a few or many times, or a class if the clone is expanded.

d_gene: TRBD2; v_gene: TRBV19; len: 15; j_gene: TRBJ2-3; abundance: NA; CDR3aa: CASSIQAGETDTQYF; CDR3nt: TGTGCCAGTAGTATCCAAGCGGGAGAAACAGATACGCAGTATTTT
d_gene: NA; v_gene: TRBV10-1; len: 13; j_gene: TRBJ1-1; abundance: NA; CDR3aa: CASSGRRNTEAFF; CDR3nt: TGCGCCAGCAGTGGGAGAAGGAACACTGAAGCTTTCTTT
d_gene: NA; v_gene: TRBV2; len: 12; j_gene: TRBJ1-3; abundance: NA; CDR3aa: CASGGTGNTIYF; CDR3nt: TGTGCCAGCGGCGGGACTGGAAACACCATATATTTT
d_gene: TRBD2; v_gene: TRBV7-2; len: 15; j_gene: TRBJ2-7; abundance: once; CDR3aa: CASSYGTSITYEQYF; CDR3nt: TGTGCCAGCAGCTACGGGACTAGTATTACCTACGAGCAGTACTTC
d_gene: NA; v_gene: TRBV11-2; len: 15; j_gene: TRBJ1-5; abundance: NA; CDR3aa: CASSLYRGSNQPQHF; CDR3nt: TGTGCCAGCAGCTTATACCGGGGTAGCAATCAGCCCCAGCATTTT
d_gene: NA; v_gene: TRBV7-1; len: 17; j_gene: TRBJ2-6; abundance: once; CDR3aa: CASSLGFSGSGANVLTF; CDR3nt: TGTGCCAGCAGCTTAGGGTTTTCGGGCTCTGGGGCCAACGTCCTGACTTTC
d_gene: NA; v_gene: TRBV7-9; len: 14; j_gene: TRBJ1-2; abundance: NA; CDR3aa: CASSSYQGSHGYTF; CDR3nt: TGTGCCAGCAGCTCATATCAGGGGAGCCATGGCTACACCTTC
d_gene: NA; v_gene: TRBV27; len: 13; j_gene: TRBJ1-2; abundance: few; CDR3aa: CASSYSGAGGYTF; CDR3nt: TGTGCCAGCAGTTACTCGGGGGCAGGGGGCTACACCTTC
d_gene: NA; v_gene: TRBV5-4; len: 14; j_gene: TRBJ2-5; abundance: few; CDR3aa: CASSLGSREETQYF; CDR3nt: TGTGCCAGCAGCTTAGGTTCTAGAGAAGAGACCCAGTACTTC
d_gene: NA; v_gene: TRBV2; len: 13; j_gene: TRBJ1-1; abundance: NA; CDR3aa: CASRDRPGTEAFF; CDR3nt: TGTGCCAGCAGGGACCGTCCGGGGACTGAAGCTTTCTTT
d_gene: NA; v_gene: TRBV28; len: 14; j_gene: TRBJ1-5; abundance: NA; CDR3aa: CASSLYGGNQPQHF; CDR3nt: TGTGCCAGCAGTTTATACGGGGGCAATCAGCCCCAGCATTTT
d_gene: NA; v_gene: TRBV2; len: 13; j_gene: TRBJ2-3; abundance: NA; CDR3aa: CASTGPITDTQYF; CDR3nt: TGTGCCAGCACGGGACCCATCACAGATACGCAGTATTTT
d_gene: NA; v_gene: TRBV5-1; len: 15; j_gene: TRBJ2-4; abundance: NA; CDR3aa: CASSLGGLEKNIQYF; CDR3nt: TGCGCCAGCAGCTTGGGTGGGCTTGAGAAAAACATTCAGTACTTC
d_gene: NA; v_gene: TRBV7-9; len: 18; j_gene: TRBJ2-3; abundance: NA; CDR3aa: CASSLARDLVSTTDTQYF; CDR3nt: TGTGCCAGCAGCTTAGCTAGGGACCTCGTGTCTACCACAGATACGCAGTATTTT
d_gene: TRBD2; v_gene: TRBV5-4; len: 14; j_gene: TRBJ2-7; abundance: once; CDR3aa: CASSFLAGGYEQYF; CDR3nt: TGTGCCAGCAGCTTTCTAGCGGGAGGGTACGAGCAGTACTTC
d_gene: NA; v_gene: TRBV5-6; len: 12; j_gene: TRBJ1-1; abundance: NA; CDR3aa: CASSLRGRVAFF; CDR3nt: TGTGCCAGCAGCTTGAGGGGTCGGGTGGCTTTCTTT
d_gene: NA; v_gene: TRBV7-2; len: 15; j_gene: TRBJ1-2; abundance: NA; CDR3aa: CASSSQWGSQEGYTF; CDR3nt: TGTGCCAGCAGCTCCCAATGGGGCAGCCAGGAGGGCTACACCTTC
d_gene: NA; v_gene: TRBV6-4; len: 15; j_gene: TRBJ2-2; abundance: NA; CDR3aa: CASSDSDKNTGELFF; CDR3nt: TGTGCCAGCAGTGATTCGGACAAGAACACCGGGGAGCTGTTTTTT